This T cell receptor (beta chain) came from a study of blood T cell repertoires in COVID-19 (dated by TCRdb to 2020 to 2021). About the study as a whole: Collaborator samples came from the United States, Italy and Spain and covered acute and convalescent phases of COVID-19. A freely available public database, intended as a resource for researchers studying the immune response to SARS-CoV-2, is where the repertoires were released. The material from the prospective study consisted of cDNA or gDNA derived from T cells, B-cell-depleted T cells, or PBMCs. Sample metadata almost always included a de-identified subject ID, COVID-19 status, age in years and sex. Samples came from the ongoing ImmuneRACE study (first 160 participants) plus 1,254 subjects from 6 global collaborators. Deeply sampled blood TCRbeta repertoires from subjects exposed to, actively infected with, or recovered from COVID-19 were included in the dataset. Where HLA class I and class II types were available, the types were taken from metadata supplied by the sample provider, not from assay-based typing. The study at large found these results: The quantity of clinical and demographic metadata differed by source and by participant and was supplied without curation.

The immunoSEQ Assay, a bias-controlled multiplex PCR, was used to amplify TCRbeta CDR3 regions from genomic DNA. Concerning the study's data processing: The number of nucleated cells in each sample was estimated by amplification of reference gene primers within the assay. To quantify the absolute abundance of each unique TCRbeta CDR3 rearrangement, sequence reads were collapsed and filtered. Productive Simpson clonality was computed per sample as the square root of Simpson's diversity index over productive rearrangements. Drawn from immuneACCESS, this table holds only the in-frame rearrangements with V and J called that TCRdb kept. Clones are partly lost; checked studies trace under half to an unresolved V gene and leave the rest unexplained. The DNA gave D and trimming, while V, J and clone size come from that table. For this sample the table gives 83,000 or so clones, of which around 90% were detected only once. Under 8.5% of the sample comes from the top ten.

The CDR3 numbers 13 residues from cysteine through phenylalanine. The DNA shown is the 39-base CDR3, in frame from base 1. The germline V gene (reference sequence) provides CDR1 SSHAT and CDR2 FNYEAQ. On this clone: Its antigen is not yet known. Its ends do not fully match the called genes, so a read error is possible.

Each collaborating institution followed its own protocols to collect whole blood in K2EDTA tubes. Collaborator samples were shipped for TCRbeta analysis as frozen whole blood, isolated PBMCs, or DNA extracted from either sample type. The chain joins TRBV7-7 to TRBJ1-1; the D gene is not confidently resolved. The receptor was isolated from an elderly man with active or convalescent COVID-19. Sequenced sample: peripheral blood. The DNA sequence reads TGTGCTAGCAGCTTTGGCATGAACACTGAAGCTTTCTTT. It translates as CASSFGMNTEAFF.